The rows below give T cell receptor beta chains drawn from one sample of a study of post-analysis software for immune sequencing data. Using its own MiXCR run on the PCR reads, TCRdb lists one record per CDR3 protein. The data show 700,000 to 900,000 distinct CDR3 sequences, about 45% seen once. Material: blood. The receptors come from a girl between 5 and 17 years old with multiple sclerosis. The CDR3 runs from the conserved cysteine through the conserved F or W. A D gene is named only where the DNA matches it firmly. Some rows have no size entry. The others give once, few or many, or a class for an expanded clone.

clone size: few
V gene: TRBV2
J gene: TRBJ2-3
CDR3 length: 13
D gene: TRBD2
CDR3 protein: CAGRTSSPDTQYF
CDR3 DNA: TGTGCCGGGCGGACTAGCTCGCCAGATACGCAGTATTTT

clone size: -
V gene: TRBV24-1
J gene: TRBJ2-5
CDR3 length: 16
D gene: TRBD2
CDR3 protein: CATSDFGSGTQETQYF
CDR3 DNA: TGTGCCACCAGTGATTTTGGGAGCGGGACCCAAGAGACCCAGTACTTC

clone size: -
V gene: TRBV3-1
J gene: TRBJ2-1
CDR3 length: 12
D gene: -
CDR3 protein: CASGPAGVEQFF
CDR3 DNA: TGTGCCAGCGGCCCCGCCGGAGTAGAGCAGTTCTTC

clone size: few
V gene: TRBV2
J gene: TRBJ2-3
CDR3 length: 13
D gene: -
CDR3 protein: CASERDLTDTQYF
CDR3 DNA: TGTGCCAGCGAGAGGGATCTCACAGATACGCAGTATTTT

clone size: -
V gene: TRBV7-3
J gene: TRBJ2-1
CDR3 length: 20
D gene: TRBD2
CDR3 protein: CASSPKGLAGARGGYNEQFF
CDR3 DNA: TGTGCCAGCAGCCCTAAGGGACTAGCGGGAGCCCGTGGGGGCTACAATGAGCAGTTCTTC

clone size: few
V gene: TRBV7-2
J gene: TRBJ2-1
CDR3 length: 16
D gene: TRBD2
CDR3 protein: CASSPRTSGIWNEQFF
CDR3 DNA: TGTGCCAGCAGCCCCCGGACTAGCGGGATCTGGAATGAGCAGTTCTTC

clone size: -
V gene: TRBV10-3
J gene: TRBJ2-7
CDR3 length: 20
D gene: TRBD2
CDR3 protein: CAISELGGLAGGPNSYEQYF
CDR3 DNA: TGTGCCATCAGTGAGCTTGGGGGGCTAGCGGGAGGGCCCAATTCCTACGAGCAGTACTTC

clone size: -
V gene: TRBV27
J gene: TRBJ1-2
CDR3 length: 15
D gene: TRBD1
CDR3 protein: CAGSLRQGEGYGYTF
CDR3 DNA: TGTGCCGGCAGTCTCAGACAGGGGGAGGGCTATGGCTACACCTTC

clone size: few
V gene: TRBV12-3/TRBV12-4
J gene: TRBJ2-5
CDR3 length: 14
D gene: TRBD2
CDR3 protein: CASSTVGGDETQYF
CDR3 DNA: TGTGCCAGCAGTACCGTGGGGGGGGACGAGACCCAGTACTTC

clone size: -
V gene: TRBV6-2/TRBV6-3
J gene: TRBJ1-1
CDR3 length: 13
D gene: -
CDR3 protein: CASRDGMNTEAFF
CDR3 DNA: TGTGCCAGCAGGGACGGTATGAACACTGAAGCTTTCTTT

clone size: -
V gene: TRBV10-3
J gene: TRBJ2-7
CDR3 length: 13
D gene: -
CDR3 protein: CAIGPGIPYEQYF
CDR3 DNA: TGTGCCATCGGGCCAGGGATTCCCTACGAGCAGTACTTC

clone size: few
V gene: TRBV4-2
J gene: TRBJ2-1
CDR3 length: 15
D gene: -
CDR3 protein: CASSQVGDKYNEQFF
CDR3 DNA: TGTGCCAGCAGCCAAGTCGGGGACAAATACAATGAGCAGTTCTTC

clone size: -
V gene: TRBV7-9
J gene: TRBJ1-4
CDR3 length: 14
D gene: -
CDR3 protein: CASSLYSGTEKLFF
CDR3 DNA: TGTGCCAGCAGCTTATATAGCGGTACCGAAAAACTGTTTTTT

clone size: few
V gene: TRBV7-2
J gene: TRBJ1-2
CDR3 length: 11
D gene: -
CDR3 protein: CASSSTGGYTF
CDR3 DNA: TGTGCCAGCAGCTCAACGGGTGGCTACACCTTC

clone size: -
V gene: TRBV29-1
J gene: TRBJ2-5
CDR3 length: 12
D gene: -
CDR3 protein: CSAAGLEMGQYF
CDR3 DNA: TGCAGCGCCGCTGGCCTGGAGATGGGGCAGTACTTC

clone size: few
V gene: TRBV12-3/TRBV12-4
J gene: TRBJ2-7
CDR3 length: 14
D gene: TRBD2
CDR3 protein: CASSVAGGYYGQYF
CDR3 DNA: TGTGCCAGCAGCGTAGCGGGAGGTTATTACGGGCAGTACTTC

clone size: many
V gene: TRBV3-1
J gene: TRBJ2-7
CDR3 length: 13
D gene: -
CDR3 protein: CASSQVSGYEQYF
CDR3 DNA: TGTGCCAGCAGCCAAGTAAGCGGATACGAGCAGTACTTC

clone size: -
V gene: TRBV20-1
J gene: TRBJ2-3
CDR3 length: 15
D gene: TRBD2
CDR3 protein: CSATKIREGGDTQYF
CDR3 DNA: TGCAGTGCTACCAAGATACGGGAGGGCGGAGATACGCAGTATTTT

clone size: -
V gene: TRBV7-8
J gene: TRBJ2-5
CDR3 length: 14
D gene: -
CDR3 protein: CASSAGGSQETQYF
CDR3 DNA: TGTGCCAGCAGCGCCGGAGGTTCCCAAGAGACCCAGTACTTC

clone size: few
V gene: TRBV5-1
J gene: TRBJ2-1
CDR3 length: 13
D gene: -
CDR3 protein: CASSLNLGNEQFF
CDR3 DNA: TGCGCCAGCAGCCTAAATCTAGGAAATGAGCAGTTCTTC

clone size: -
V gene: TRBV19
J gene: TRBJ2-1
CDR3 length: 14
D gene: -
CDR3 protein: CASSPFSGGNEQFF
CDR3 DNA: TGTGCCAGTAGTCCGTTTAGCGGTGGGAATGAGCAGTTCTTC

clone size: -
V gene: TRBV2
J gene: TRBJ2-1
CDR3 length: 16
D gene: -
CDR3 protein: CASSAETVTTYNEQFF
CDR3 DNA: TGTGCCAGCAGTGCAGAGACGGTAACTACGTACAATGAGCAGTTCTTC

clone size: -
V gene: TRBV5-1
J gene: TRBJ2-3
CDR3 length: 16
D gene: -
CDR3 protein: CASSLGQGTATDTQYF
CDR3 DNA: TGCGCCAGCAGCTTGGGGCAGGGGACGGCGACAGATACGCAGTATTTT

clone size: -
V gene: TRBV9
J gene: TRBJ2-5
CDR3 length: 15
D gene: -
CDR3 protein: CASSPRDNTQETQYF
CDR3 DNA: TGTGCCAGCAGCCCACGGGACAATACCCAGGAGACCCAGTACTTC

clone size: few
V gene: TRBV6-1
J gene: TRBJ2-1
CDR3 length: 13
D gene: -
CDR3 protein: CASSGQGGNEQFF
CDR3 DNA: TGTGCCAGCAGTGGGCAAGGGGGTAATGAGCAGTTCTTC

clone size: many
V gene: TRBV7-3
J gene: TRBJ2-1
CDR3 length: 12
D gene: -
CDR3 protein: CASSSEDPPQFF
CDR3 DNA: TGTGCCAGCAGCTCAGAGGACCCGCCTCAGTTCTTC

clone size: -
V gene: TRBV15
J gene: TRBJ2-1
CDR3 length: 16
D gene: TRBD2
CDR3 protein: CATSRRLAGVHNEQFF
CDR3 DNA: TGTGCCACCAGCAGACGTCTAGCGGGAGTCCACAATGAGCAGTTCTTC

clone size: -
V gene: TRBV20-1
J gene: TRBJ2-7
CDR3 length: 14
D gene: -
CDR3 protein: CSARNVQGTYEQYF
CDR3 DNA: TGCAGTGCTAGGAACGTACAGGGAACCTACGAGCAGTACTTC

clone size: -
V gene: TRBV19
J gene: TRBJ1-2
CDR3 length: 15
D gene: -
CDR3 protein: CASSIETGPIYGYTF
CDR3 DNA: TGTGCCAGTAGTATAGAAACAGGGCCGATCTATGGCTACACCTTC

clone size: -
V gene: TRBV12-3/TRBV12-4
J gene: TRBJ2-1
CDR3 length: 13
D gene: TRBD2
CDR3 protein: CASSLGLAVEQFF
CDR3 DNA: TGTGCCAGCAGCCTCGGACTAGCGGTCGAGCAGTTCTTC

clone size: -
V gene: TRBV2
J gene: TRBJ2-4
CDR3 length: 14
D gene: TRBD1
CDR3 protein: CASSRQGGQNIQYF
CDR3 DNA: TGTGCCAGCAGTCGACAGGGGGGGCAAAACATTCAGTACTTC

clone size: -
V gene: TRBV11-2
J gene: TRBJ1-1
CDR3 length: 13
D gene: -
CDR3 protein: CASSLVGPTEAFF
CDR3 DNA: TGTGCCAGCAGCTTAGTAGGGCCTACCGAAGCTTTCTTT

clone size: -
V gene: TRBV7-2
J gene: TRBJ2-4
CDR3 length: 19
D gene: TRBD2
CDR3 protein: CASSTSPGTSGFSSYGQYF
CDR3 DNA: TGTGCCAGCAGCACTAGCCCCGGGACTAGCGGGTTCTCATCCTACGGGCAGTACTTC

clone size: few
V gene: TRBV6-1
J gene: TRBJ2-7
CDR3 length: 16
D gene: TRBD2
CDR3 protein: CASSLTTSGLTYEQYF
CDR3 DNA: TGTGCCAGCAGCCTCACGACTAGCGGACTGACCTACGAGCAGTACTTC

clone size: -
V gene: TRBV4-1
J gene: TRBJ2-1
CDR3 length: 17
D gene: TRBD2
CDR3 protein: CASSQEQLAGTRNEQFF
CDR3 DNA: TGCGCCAGCAGCCAAGAACAGCTAGCGGGAACGAGGAATGAGCAGTTCTTC

clone size: -
V gene: TRBV9
J gene: TRBJ1-1
CDR3 length: 12
D gene: -
CDR3 protein: CASSVTDTEAFF
CDR3 DNA: TGTGCCAGCAGCGTAACAGACACTGAAGCTTTCTTT

clone size: -
V gene: TRBV29-1
J gene: TRBJ2-7
CDR3 length: 12
D gene: -
CDR3 protein: CSAVPGTAEQYF
CDR3 DNA: TGCAGCGCCGTACCCGGGACGGCTGAGCAGTACTTC

clone size: -
V gene: TRBV30
J gene: TRBJ1-5
CDR3 length: 14
D gene: -
CDR3 protein: CAWNDGGDNQPQHF
CDR3 DNA: TGTGCCTGGAACGACGGGGGTGACAATCAGCCCCAGCATTTT

clone size: -
V gene: TRBV5-1
J gene: TRBJ2-7
CDR3 length: 15
D gene: -
CDR3 protein: CASSPRGGGTYEQYF
CDR3 DNA: TGCGCCAGCAGCCCAAGAGGGGGAGGTACCTACGAGCAGTACTTC

clone size: -
V gene: TRBV7-9
J gene: TRBJ2-6
CDR3 length: 17
D gene: TRBD1
CDR3 protein: CASSSGQGALEANVLTF
CDR3 DNA: TGTGCCAGCAGCTCGGGACAGGGTGCTCTTGAGGCCAACGTCCTGACTTTC

clone size: -
V gene: TRBV16
J gene: TRBJ2-5
CDR3 length: 15
D gene: TRBD1
CDR3 protein: CASSQSTGGYETQYF
CDR3 DNA: TGTGCCAGCAGCCAGTCGACAGGGGGCTATGAGACCCAGTACTTC

clone size: -
V gene: TRBV6-1
J gene: TRBJ1-5
CDR3 length: 14
D gene: TRBD1
CDR3 protein: CASSDDRANQPQHF
CDR3 DNA: TGTGCCAGCAGTGACGACAGGGCTAATCAGCCCCAGCATTTT

clone size: -
V gene: TRBV7-3
J gene: TRBJ2-1
CDR3 length: 12
D gene: -
CDR3 protein: CASSLTAGEQFF
CDR3 DNA: TGTGCCAGCAGCTTAACGGCGGGTGAGCAGTTCTTC

clone size: -
V gene: TRBV7-6
J gene: TRBJ2-5
CDR3 length: 15
D gene: TRBD2
CDR3 protein: CASSLAWSGRETQYF
CDR3 DNA: TGTGCCAGCAGCTTAGCCTGGAGCGGGAGAGAGACCCAGTACTTC

clone size: -
V gene: TRBV6-5
J gene: TRBJ2-5
CDR3 length: 13
D gene: -
CDR3 protein: CASRQGWQETQYF
CDR3 DNA: TGTGCCAGCAGACAGGGTTGGCAAGAGACCCAGTACTTC

clone size: -
V gene: TRBV7-9
J gene: TRBJ2-7
CDR3 length: 13
D gene: -
CDR3 protein: CASSLEFVYEQYF
CDR3 DNA: TGTGCCAGCAGCTTAGAATTTGTCTACGAGCAGTACTTC

clone size: -
V gene: TRBV12-3/TRBV12-4
J gene: TRBJ1-4
CDR3 length: 18
D gene: TRBD1
CDR3 protein: CASSRRTGKFATNEKLFF
CDR3 DNA: TGTGCCAGCAGTCGGAGGACAGGGAAGTTTGCAACTAATGAAAAACTGTTTTTT

clone size: few
V gene: TRBV20-1
J gene: TRBJ2-1
CDR3 length: 14
D gene: TRBD2
CDR3 protein: CSAITSGYYNEQFF
CDR3 DNA: TGCAGTGCGATAACTAGCGGCTACTACAATGAGCAGTTCTTC

clone size: -
V gene: TRBV3-1
J gene: TRBJ1-2
CDR3 length: 14
D gene: -
CDR3 protein: CASSQDIRHYGYTF
CDR3 DNA: TGTGCCAGCAGCCAAGATATACGGCACTATGGCTACACCTTC

clone size: -
V gene: TRBV2
J gene: TRBJ2-5
CDR3 length: 16
D gene: TRBD1
CDR3 protein: CASSESGQGAQETQYF
CDR3 DNA: TGTGCCAGCAGTGAATCGGGACAGGGGGCCCAGGAGACCCAGTACTTC

clone size: -
V gene: TRBV7-6
J gene: TRBJ2-7
CDR3 length: 14
D gene: TRBD2
CDR3 protein: CASSLQSGVYEQYF
CDR3 DNA: TGTGCCAGCAGCCTACAAAGCGGGGTCTACGAGCAGTACTTC

clone size: -
V gene: TRBV5-1
J gene: TRBJ2-3
CDR3 length: 13
D gene: TRBD1
CDR3 protein: CASSLADDRGGYF
CDR3 DNA: TGCGCCAGCAGCTTGGCCGATGACAGGGGTGGGTATTTT

clone size: few
V gene: TRBV20-1
J gene: TRBJ2-5
CDR3 length: 14
D gene: TRBD2
CDR3 protein: CSASGREGSETQYF
CDR3 DNA: TGCAGTGCTAGTGGACGGGAGGGCTCCGAGACCCAGTACTTC

clone size: -
V gene: TRBV2
J gene: TRBJ2-7
CDR3 length: 13
D gene: -
CDR3 protein: CASKWAASYEQYF
CDR3 DNA: TGTGCCAGCAAATGGGCAGCCTCCTACGAGCAGTACTTC

clone size: -
V gene: TRBV6-6
J gene: TRBJ2-7
CDR3 length: 13
D gene: -
CDR3 protein: CASHIGRTYEQYF
CDR3 DNA: TGTGCCAGCCACATAGGACGGACCTACGAGCAGTACTTC